This T cell receptor beta chain was recovered during a study of identical twins (dated by TCRdb to the mid-2010s). For the wider study: To test whether fetal clonotypes persist, the study used deep sequencing on TCR alpha and beta repertoires from monozygotic twins, unrelated adults of various ages, and cord blood. To rule out contamination, the twin experiments were replicated at different times with different library preparation protocols. The full study reports these points: In beta out-of-frame sequences, excess twin sharing was weaker, because having fewer shared sequences lowered the signal-to-noise ratio. Compared with coincidental sharing between unrelated individuals, an excess of low generation-probability sequences was observed among out-of-frame TCR alpha sequences shared between twins. In monozygotic twins, out-of-frame TCR alpha sharing was systematically underestimated by recombination models, although the models agreed with sharing between unrelated individuals. Fewer insertions were carried by abundant cord blood beta clonotypes; a weaker similar trend was observed in young adult naive repertoires, while no such trend was observed in memory repertoires. Because the same donors could not be followed over many years, the conclusions depended on cross-sectional statistical analysis. Zero-insertion analyses could be partly confounded by invariant T cells such as MAIT and iNKT, though diverse VJ usage argued against such confounding for most clonotypes.

The library was generated by 5' RACE. For sequencing, an Illumina HiSeq 2000 was employed. A universal primer binding site was introduced by template switching, and a unique molecular identifier was present in the final cDNA, enabling accurate counting of TCR cDNA molecules. Specific primers in the conserved constant-segment region were used to synthesize first-strand cDNA for the TCR alpha and beta chains. To control for contamination, each cDNA library was double barcoded with a SMART-Mk sample barcode plus Illumina barcodes. TruSeq adapter sequences along with Illumina sample barcodes were introduced in two successive PCR steps. TCR alpha and beta cDNA libraries were sequenced on the Illumina HiSeq platform with custom primers. Under the source paper's analysis protocol: MiGEC processed the raw reads to extract unique molecular identifiers, while MiXCR was used to determine the CDR3 positions. Recombination models were inferred per individual with the repgenHMM and IGoR tools using an EM algorithm. Shared clonotypes were analyzed with the tcR package in R, and sharing was normalized by the product of cloneset sizes. To study raw recombination without the effects of thymic and clonal selection, out-of-frame nonproductive sequences were analyzed. The public sequencing data were trimmed at Q25 with fastp and processed into clonotypes with MiXCR by TCRdb, which kept only in-frame beta chains. Rows matching on CDR3 protein sequence are summarized as one entry with the most common DNA and genes. These V and J calls rely on TCRdb rather than the paper's analysis. A total of fewer than 250,000 distinct CDR3 sequences appear in this sample, roughly 10% of them only once. About 5% of the sample goes to the ten largest clones.

This clonotype came up a few times. Its binding antigen is unknown. Per-base qualities were not stored, and no clone one base away is much larger. All donors were healthy Caucasians. Miltenyi CD45RO+ enrichment and human naive T-cell isolation kits were used to isolate memory (CD45RO+) and naive T cells from PBMC. Sequences were obtained from memory (CD45RO+) T cells sorted from blood. The cell subset or site label, read with the paper, signifies: CD45RO+ enriched T cells. This clonotype was sampled from a woman aged 18-35 years in good health.

The sequenced DNA is TGCAGTGCTAGATCGCCCGGGGGGAACTATGGCTACACCTTC. Translated, this is CSARSPGGNYGYTF. The rearrangement joined TRBV20-1 to TRBJ1-2, with TRBD1 perhaps the D gene, on 5 matching bases. For CDR1 and CDR2, the germline V gene (reference sequence) lists DFQATT and SNEGSKA. V is clipped by 2 bases and J by 2 bases, and the sequence between their germline boundaries is 12 bases long. CDR3 length: 14 amino acids, cysteine to phenylalanine. The DNA shown is the 42-base CDR3, in frame from base 1.